Shown below are 30 T cell receptor beta chains from a single sample sequenced in a study of blood T cell repertoires in COVID-19. Profiled with immunoSEQ multiplex PCR; TCRdb holds only in-frame clones, not every one. The sample contains hundreds of thousands of clones, approximately 91% of which appear only once. Input material: peripheral blood. Source of these receptors: a woman aged 45-60 years with COVID-19, enrolled during active disease.

This clone was seen just once. This sequence joins TRBV7-9 and TRBJ1-2; TRBD1 is a possible D gene (5 bases). CDR1 and CDR2 from the germline V gene are SEHNR and FQNEAQ (reference sequence). The CDR3 is 15 residues long. V lost 1 base, J lost 6 bases, and 15 bases lay in between. CDR3 loop: CASSLDGREGHGYTF. CDR3 coding DNA: TGTGCCAGCAGCTTAGATGGCAGGGAGGGTCATGGCTACACCTTC.

The gene calls are TRBV11-2 and TRBJ1-6; TRBD1 matches at 8 bases. The germline CDR1 and CDR2 sequences are SGHAT and FQNNGV. V lost 7 bases to trimming and J lost 6 bases; unmatched junction nucleotides: 2. The CDR3 consists of 13 residues. The CDR3 protein is CASTDRGNSPLHF. The CDR3 DNA sequence: TGTGCCAGCACCGACAGGGGTAATTCACCCCTCCACTTT.

The chain carries TRBV6-5 and TRBJ2-7, with a weak D call TRBD2 (5 bases). V was cut by 8 bases and J by 2 bases, with 10 bases left in between. The CDR3 runs 12 residues. The germline V gene has CDR1 MNHEY and CDR2 SVGAGI. This chain's CDR3 is CASGLNTYEQYF. In nucleotides, the CDR3 is TGTGCCAGCGGACTGAATACCTACGAGCAGTACTTC.

The V call is TRBV9, the J call TRBJ2-7, with unresolved D. Trimming removed 1 base at V and 3 bases at J, with 8 bases between. CDR3 length: 13 amino acids. Germline V lookup: CDR1 SGDLS, CDR2 YYNGEE. The CDR3 DNA reads TGTGCCAGCAGCGTATCCCCGTTCTACGAGCAGTACTTC. It translates to CASSVSPFYEQYF.

V is TRBV5-1 and J is TRBJ1-2, with 7 bases fitting TRBD1. Germline values: CDR1 SGHRS, CDR2 YFSETQ. Trimming cost V 4 bases and J 4 bases; bases outside gene matches: 4. The CDR3 covers 13 residues. The CDR3 region is CASSPGQLYGYTF. DNA of the CDR3: TGCGCCAGCAGCCCGGGACAGCTCTATGGCTACACCTTC.

The chain combines TRBV3-1 (or the pseudogene TRBV3-2) with TRBJ2-1, with 8 bases identical to TRBD2. The germline gives CDR1 LGHDT, CDR2 YNNKEL (reference sequence). The CDR3 runs 16 residues. The V segment lost 3 bases and the J segment 7 bases; nucleotides outside the gene matches: 11. The CDR3 protein is CASSQNPSGGQNEQFF. The CDR3 nucleotides are TGTGCCAGCAGCCAGAATCCCAGCGGGGGTCAAAATGAGCAGTTCTTC.

This chain uses TRBV5-5 with TRBJ2-2; D unresolved. Per the germline V gene, CDR1 is SGHKS and CDR2 is YYEKEE (reference sequence). Trimming pared 4 bases from V and 6 bases from J, leaving 16 bases between. CDR3 length equals 15 residues. DNA for the CDR3: TGTGCCAGCAGCCCGGATGACATGCGAGCCGGGGAGCTGTTTTTT. It translates to CASSPDDMRAGELFF. Based on the CDR3 plus reference TRBV5-5 and TRBJ2-2, the full variable domain is DAGVTQSPTHLIKTRGQQVTLRCSPISGHKSVSWYQQVLGQGPQFIFQYYEKEERGRGNFPDRFSARQFPNYSSELNVNALLLGDSALYLCASSPDDMRAGELFFGEGSRLTVL.

The rearrangement uses TRBV5-1 and TRBJ1-1, with D tentatively TRBD1 (6 bases). V gave up 0 bases and J gave up 6 bases, with 12 bases separating them. Germline CDR1 SGHRS, CDR2 YFSETQ. The CDR3 covers 14 residues. In DNA form, the CDR3 reads TGCGCCAGCAGCTTGGACAGGGTACTAGCTGAAGCTTTCTTT. It yields the protein CASSLDRVLAEAFF.

The CDR3 DNA follows: TGTGCCAGCACCTCGGCCAGGGGCACTGAAGCTTTCTTT. Protein product: CASTSARGTEAFF. The V and J genes are TRBV12-3 or TRBV12-4 and TRBJ1-1; D possibly corresponds to TRBD1 (6 bases). There are 13 residues in the CDR3. V shed 7 bases and J shed 4 bases, with 13 bases lying between them.

This chain links TRBV28 with TRBJ1-4; D remains ambiguous. Germline V lookup: CDR1 MDHEN, CDR2 SYDVKM. This CDR3 region has 15 residues. The V gene lost 6 bases and the J gene lost 9 bases, with 20 bases spanning the gap. CDR3 sequence (DNA): TGTGCCAGCAGACCCGGATCCCCGGGGAGGAAAAAACTGTTTTTT. Protein sequence: CASRPGSPGRKKLFF.

On this clone: Distinct nucleotide sequences in the sample also encode this CDR3. V usage is TRBV7-9 and J usage is TRBJ1-1; D remains ambiguous. The CDR3 contains 14 residues. Trimming removed 2 bases from V and 1 base from J, with 8 bases in between. Germline CDR1 reads SEHNR; CDR2 reads FQNEAQ (reference sequence). The DNA for the CDR3 is TGTGCCAGCAGCTTATCGAGACAGAACACTGAAGCTTTCTTT. It is translated as CASSLSRQNTEAFF.

The V call is TRBV6-1, the J call TRBJ1-3, with D tentatively TRBD1 (6 bases). Germline assignment: CDR1 MNHNS and CDR2 SASEGT. This CDR3 spans 16 amino acids. V lost 3 bases and J 3 bases, leaving 15 bases between the germline ends. This chain's CDR3 is CASSDQAGGGGNTIYF. The CDR3 nucleotides read TGTGCCAGCAGTGATCAGGCGGGGGGCGGTGGAAACACCATATATTTT.

The chain couples TRBV3-1 (or the pseudogene TRBV3-2) to TRBJ2-7; D perhaps matches TRBD2 (6 bases). Trimming left V 4 bases short and J 6 bases short, with 22 bases between. The CDR3 sequence is 16 residues long. Looked up from germline, CDR1 is LGHDT and CDR2 is YNNKEL (reference sequence). The CDR3 DNA follows: TGTGCCAGCAGCCGACTCACCCCGGAGGGACGGGGCGAGCAGTACTTC. Protein: CASSRLTPEGRGEQYF.

The rearrangement links TRBV6-5 to TRBJ1-1; tentative D call: TRBD1 (6 bases). The germline V and J ends were trimmed by 6 bases and 3 bases, with 14 bases remaining between them. Per the germline V gene, CDR1 is MNHEY and CDR2 is SVGAGI. This CDR3 has 14 residues. The CDR3 nucleotides are TGTGCCAGCAGCCGAGAGGGGGGGGACACTGAAGCTTTCTTT. The encoded protein is CASSREGGDTEAFF.

V gene TRBV9 combines with J gene TRBJ2-1; 7 bases fit TRBD2. The CDR3 runs to 14 residues. Germline CDR1 is SGDLS and CDR2 is YYNGEE. The trim removed 2 bases at V and 3 bases at J, leaving 2 bases unmatched. The chain's CDR3 is CASSVAGDYNEQFF. CDR3 nucleotide sequence: TGTGCCAGCAGCGTTGCGGGGGACTACAATGAGCAGTTCTTC.

This clone was seen a single time. This chain links TRBV9 with TRBJ1-2; 10 nucleotides line up with TRBD1. The CDR3 contains 14 residues. Germline CDR1 is SGDLS and CDR2 is YYNGEE. The junction had 2 bases not matched to a gene; V was cut back by 4 bases and J by 2 bases. The CDR3 is CASSQGQGNYGYTF. Here the CDR3 DNA reads TGTGCCAGCAGCCAGGGACAGGGGAACTATGGCTACACCTTC.

J is TRBJ2-1 and V is TRBV10-1; TRBD1 matches 7 bases. This CDR3 spans 16 amino acids. J lost 0 bases, V lost 6 bases, and 8 bases had no gene match. In germline, CDR1 is WNHNN, CDR2 SYGVQD (reference sequence). The CDR3 region has the DNA TGCGCCAGCAGCTTAACAGGGGTCAGCTCCTACAATGAGCAGTTCTTC. Its protein is CASSLTGVSSYNEQFF.

The chain links TRBV7-9 to TRBJ1-1; D might be TRBD1 (5 bases). V lost 0 bases to trimming and J lost 7 bases, with 9 bases between them. CDR3 length: 13 residues. Germline V gives CDR1 SEHNR, CDR2 FQNEAQ (reference sequence). This chain's CDR3 is CASSLAPGYEAFF. The CDR3 nucleotides are TGTGCCAGCAGCTTAGCTCCAGGGTATGAAGCTTTCTTT.

The CDR3 here is CAWKRGTEAFF. Here the CDR3 DNA reads TGTGCCTGGAAAAGGGGCACTGAAGCTTTCTTT. V gene TRBV30 combines with J gene TRBJ1-1, with D tentatively TRBD1 (5 bases). CDR3 size: 11 residues. Trimming took 4 bases from V and 4 from J, leaving 7 bases between them. Germline values: CDR1 GTSNPN, CDR2 SVGIG (reference sequence).

The chain employs TRBV4-1 and TRBJ1-1; TRBD1 might be the D (6 bases). The germline V and J ends were trimmed by 8 bases and 1 base, with 14 bases remaining between them. Germline-derived CDR1 and CDR2 are MGHRA and YSYEKL. There are 14 residues in the CDR3. CDR3 coding DNA: TGCGCCAGCGGGGTCTTAGGGGGGAACACTGAAGCTTTCTTT. Its protein product is CASGVLGGNTEAFF.

The gene calls are TRBV7-3 and TRBJ2-1; 12 bases match TRBD2. V lost 1 base, J lost 3 bases, and 1 base stayed unmatched. The germline V gene has CDR1 SGHTA and CDR2 FQGTGA. The CDR3 length is 16 residues. CDR3 loop: CASSLRGLAGYNEQFF. CDR3 nucleotide sequence: TGTGCCAGCAGCTTAAGGGGACTAGCGGGCTACAATGAGCAGTTCTTC.

On this clone: The sample carries other DNA sequences with the same CDR3. J is TRBJ2-5 and V is TRBV19, with unresolved D. The germline V and J ends were trimmed by 3 bases and 1 base, with 6 bases remaining between them. The germline CDR1 and CDR2 sequences are LNHDA and SQIVND (reference sequence). This CDR3 has 13 amino acids. The CDR3: CASSISSQETQYF. Written as DNA, the CDR3 is TGTGCCAGTAGTATTAGTTCCCAAGAGACCCAGTACTTC.

V and J are TRBV7-9 and TRBJ1-3, with 7 bases matching TRBD1. Trimming removed 8 bases from V and 3 bases from J; junction bases left unmatched: 10. Germline values: CDR1 SEHNR, CDR2 FQNEAQ (reference sequence). The CDR3 length is 15 residues. DNA of the CDR3: TGTGCCAGCTCCCTGGACAGGTCAGGTGGAAACACCATATATTTT. As protein: CASSLDRSGGNTIYF.

The V gene is TRBV7-2, the J gene TRBJ2-7; D is perhaps TRBD1 (6 bases). CDR3 length: 15 residues. Trimming cost V 2 bases and J 2 bases, with 13 bases left between them. CDR1 is SGHTA, CDR2 FQGNSA, per germline. CDR3 in DNA: TGTGCCAGCAGCTTAAGTGGGGGCCGACCCTACGAGCAGTACTTC. Amino acids: CASSLSGGRPYEQYF.

The rearrangement uses TRBV7-8 and TRBJ2-5; 9 positions match TRBD1. The V and J ends lost 0 bases and 4 bases, in that order; junction bases with no gene match: 3. This CDR3 is built from 15 residues. Germline loops: CDR1 SGHVS, CDR2 FQNEAQ. CDR3 protein: CASSLAGQGSETQYF. The CDR3 nucleotides are TGTGCCAGCAGCTTAGCGGGACAGGGATCAGAGACCCAGTACTTC.

The chain recombines TRBV3-1 (or the pseudogene TRBV3-2) with TRBJ1-1; the match to TRBD1 covers 7 bases. This CDR3 contains 14 residues. The V and J ends lost 1 base and 4 bases, in that order; junction bases with no gene match: 3. Germline assignment: CDR1 LGHDT and CDR2 YNNKEL (reference sequence). In DNA form, the CDR3 reads TGTGCCAGCAGCCAAGCGACAGGGTTCACTGAAGCTTTCTTT. Encoded protein: CASSQATGFTEAFF.

This rearrangement joins TRBV3-1 (or the pseudogene TRBV3-2) to TRBJ1-6; 7 bases map to TRBD1. The V and J ends lost 2 bases and 6 bases, in that order; junction bases with no gene match: 4. This CDR3 is built from 15 residues. Germline V gives CDR1 LGHDT, CDR2 YNNKEL (reference sequence). The CDR3 DNA follows: TGTGCCAGCAGCCAAATCCACAGGGGTAATTCACCCCTCCACTTT. Its protein product is CASSQIHRGNSPLHF.

V and J are TRBV6-5 and TRBJ1-2; 8 bases line up with TRBD1. Germline V gene data show CDR1 as MNHEY and CDR2 as SVGAGI. The CDR3 spans 14 residues. V shed 8 bases and J 8 bases; nucleotides not matched to a gene: 13. The CDR3 bases are TGTGCCAGCGGATCGGACAGGGCGGAGTCCGGCTACACCTTC. It yields the protein CASGSDRAESGYTF.

This chain joins TRBV2 and TRBJ1-2, with 11 bases fitting TRBD1. The CDR3 has 12 amino acids. V dropped 10 bases and J dropped 6; count of bases not matched to a gene: 4. Germline assignment: CDR1 SNHLY and CDR2 FYNNEI. The CDR3 protein is CAKRDRGNGYTF. CDR3 sequence (DNA): TGTGCCAAAAGGGACAGGGGGAATGGCTACACCTTC.

V and J are TRBV11-3 and TRBJ2-2, with D perhaps matching TRBD2 (6 bases). CDR3 length equals 14 residues. Germline V gives CDR1 SGHNT, CDR2 YENEEA. Trimming left V 1 base short and J 3 bases short, with 6 bases between. For the CDR3, the DNA is TGTGCCAGCAGCTTAGCGGGGGACACCGGGGAGCTGTTTTTT. This codes for CASSLAGDTGELFF. Combining the CDR3 with reference TRBV11-3 and TRBJ2-2 gives the whole variable domain EAGVVQSPRYKIIEKKQPVAFWCNPISGHNTLYWYLQNLGQGPELLIRYENEEAVDDSQLPKDRFSAERLKGVDSTLKIQPAELGDSAVYLCASSLAGDTGELFFGEGSRLTVL.